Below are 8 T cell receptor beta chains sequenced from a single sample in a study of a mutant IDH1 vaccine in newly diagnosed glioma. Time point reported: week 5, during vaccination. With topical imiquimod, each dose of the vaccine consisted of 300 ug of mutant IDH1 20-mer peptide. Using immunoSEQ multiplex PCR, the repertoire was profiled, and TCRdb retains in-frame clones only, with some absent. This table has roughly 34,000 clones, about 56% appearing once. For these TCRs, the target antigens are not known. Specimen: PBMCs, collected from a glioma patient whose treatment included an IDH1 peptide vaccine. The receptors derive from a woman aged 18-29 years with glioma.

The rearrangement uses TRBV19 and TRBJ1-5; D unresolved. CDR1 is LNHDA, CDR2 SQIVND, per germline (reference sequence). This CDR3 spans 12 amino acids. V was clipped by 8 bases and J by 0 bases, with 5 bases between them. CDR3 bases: TGTGCCAGTCGATATAGCAATCAGCCCCAGCATTTT. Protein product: CASRYSNQPQHF.

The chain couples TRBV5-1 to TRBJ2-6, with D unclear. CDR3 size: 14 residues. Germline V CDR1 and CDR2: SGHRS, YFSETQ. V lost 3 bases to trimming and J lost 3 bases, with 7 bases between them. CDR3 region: CASSSTVGANVLTF. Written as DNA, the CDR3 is TGCGCCAGCAGCTCTACTGTTGGGGCCAACGTCCTGACTTTC.

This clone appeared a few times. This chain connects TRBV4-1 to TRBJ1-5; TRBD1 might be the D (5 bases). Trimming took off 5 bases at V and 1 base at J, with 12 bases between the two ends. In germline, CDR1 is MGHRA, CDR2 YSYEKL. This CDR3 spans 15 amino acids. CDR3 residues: CASSSLEGSNQPQHF. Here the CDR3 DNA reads TGCGCCAGCAGCTCCCTAGAGGGGAGCAATCAGCCCCAGCATTTT.

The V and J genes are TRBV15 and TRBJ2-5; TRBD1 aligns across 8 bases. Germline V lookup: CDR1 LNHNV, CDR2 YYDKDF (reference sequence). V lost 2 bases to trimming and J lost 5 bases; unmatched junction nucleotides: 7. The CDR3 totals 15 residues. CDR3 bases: TGTGCCACCAGCAGACCCCCGACAGGGGCTGAGACCCAGTACTTC. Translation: CATSRPPTGAETQYF.

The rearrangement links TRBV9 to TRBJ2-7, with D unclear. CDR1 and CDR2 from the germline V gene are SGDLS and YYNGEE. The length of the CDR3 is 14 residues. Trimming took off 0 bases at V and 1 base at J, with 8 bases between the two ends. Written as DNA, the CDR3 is TGTGCCAGCAGCGTAGATCTTGGATCCTACGAGCAGTACTTC. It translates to CASSVDLGSYEQYF. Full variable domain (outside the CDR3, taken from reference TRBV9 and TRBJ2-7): DSGVTQTPKHLITATGQRVTLRCSPRSGDLSVYWYQQSLDQGLQFLIQYYNGEERAKGNILERFSAQQFPDLHSELNLSSLELGDSALYFCASSVDLGSYEQYFGPGTRLTVT.

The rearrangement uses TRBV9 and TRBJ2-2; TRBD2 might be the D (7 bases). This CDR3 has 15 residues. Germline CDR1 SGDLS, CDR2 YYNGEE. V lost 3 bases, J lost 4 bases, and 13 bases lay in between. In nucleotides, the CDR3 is TGTGCCAGCAGCGAGGGGGGGACTCGCACCGGGGAGCTGTTTTTT. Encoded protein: CASSEGGTRTGELFF.

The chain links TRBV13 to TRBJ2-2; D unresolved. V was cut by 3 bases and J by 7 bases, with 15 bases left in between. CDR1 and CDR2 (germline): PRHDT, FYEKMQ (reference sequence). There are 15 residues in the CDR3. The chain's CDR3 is CASSFRLSDHGELFF. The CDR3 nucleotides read TGTGCCAGCAGCTTTCGCCTCAGCGACCACGGGGAGCTGTTTTTT.

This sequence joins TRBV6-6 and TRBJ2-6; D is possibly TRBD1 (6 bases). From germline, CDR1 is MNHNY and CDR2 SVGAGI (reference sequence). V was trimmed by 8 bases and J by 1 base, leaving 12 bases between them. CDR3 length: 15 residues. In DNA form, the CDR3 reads TGTGCCAGCGAAGACAGGCCGTCTGGGGCCAACGTCCTGACTTTC. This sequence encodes CASEDRPSGANVLTF.